Presented here are 15 T cell receptor beta chains from one specimen sequenced in a study of blood T cells in healthy people across ages. Alongside a J-beta primer mix, a sample-barcoded 5' primer served in a second PCR lasting roughly 6 to 11 cycles. MiXCR was run by TCRdb on the 5' RACE reads, yielding one entry per CDR3 protein. Among about 620,000 distinct CDR3 sequences listed, about 50% were seen once. The sample comprised blood. These TCRs come from a woman aged 80 or over in good health.

This clonotype was observed at least ten times. The chain uses TRBV20-1 and TRBJ2-1; D might be TRBD1 (5 bases). CDR1 is DFQATT and CDR2 is SNEGSKA in the germline V gene (reference sequence). This CDR3 region has 15 residues. With 0 bases removed from V and 8 bases from J, the gap between germline ends came to 17 bases. The CDR3 region has the DNA TGCAGTGCTAGAGAGCTGGGCAGGGCATCCGATGAGCAGTTCTTC. It codes for CSARELGRASDEQFF.

This clonotype was counted at least ten times. V gene TRBV7-2 combines with J gene TRBJ2-3; D gene uncertain. V shed 2 bases and J shed 2 bases, with 8 bases lying between them. Per the germline V gene, CDR1 is SGHTA and CDR2 is FQGNSA. The CDR3 is made up of 14 amino acids. The CDR3 protein is CASSLRFYTDTQYF. The CDR3 DNA reads TGTGCCAGCAGCTTAAGGTTTTACACAGATACGCAGTATTTT.

As for this clonotype: A much larger clone differs by one base, so this may be a read error. The chain combines TRBV12-5 with TRBJ2-5; no clear D gene. This CDR3 comprises 11 residues. Deletions cut 7 bases from V and 3 bases from J, with 6 bases between. Germline assignment: CDR1 LGHNT and CDR2 FRNRAP. The CDR3 region has the DNA TGTGCTAGTGATTTAGAAGAGACCCAGTACTTC. It encodes CASDLEETQYF.

The chain combines TRBV27 with TRBJ2-2; TRBD2 might be the D (6 bases). V dropped 2 bases and J dropped 6 bases, with 16 bases sitting between them. The CDR3 is 16 amino acids. In germline, CDR1 is MNHEY, CDR2 SMNVEV (reference sequence). The CDR3 spells CASSLPRGWEAGELFF. The CDR3 nucleotides are TGTGCCAGCAGTTTACCCCGCGGGTGGGAGGCCGGGGAGCTGTTTTTT.

This chain uses TRBV5-1 with TRBJ2-1, with 8 bases aligning to TRBD1. The junction had 14 bases not matched to a gene; V was cut back by 4 bases and J by 8 bases. Germline assignment: CDR1 SGHRS and CDR2 YFSETQ. The CDR3 totals 16 residues. CDR3 protein: CASSPAGQGKVHEQFF. As DNA, the CDR3 is TGCGCCAGCAGCCCAGCAGGACAGGGTAAGGTCCATGAGCAGTTCTTC.

V gene TRBV20-1 combines with J gene TRBJ2-5; D perhaps matches TRBD2 (6 bases). The CDR3 covers 16 residues. From germline, CDR1 is DFQATT and CDR2 SNEGSKA (reference sequence). V was pared by 3 bases and J by 11 bases, with 28 bases between. CDR3 DNA sequence: TGCAGTGCTAGTGGGGGGACTCCACGAGGAATGGGCGGGCAGTACTTC. This gives the protein CSASGGTPRGMGGQYF.

In the case of this clonotype: A much larger clone lies one base from this, so it may be a read error. The genes are TRBV28 and TRBJ2-5; 14 positions match TRBD2. The J call could be wrong; TRBJ2-7 is a better fit for the DNA end. Germline loops: CDR1 MDHEN, CDR2 SYDVKM. The CDR3 extends over 17 amino acids. The CDR3 region has the DNA TGTGCCAGCGGTTTATTTGGACTAGCGGGAGGATATGGCGAGCAGTACTTC. This codes for CASGLFGLAGGYGEQYF.

This clonotype was observed at least ten times. The V and J genes are TRBV29-1 and TRBJ1-6; 9 bases align to TRBD1. CDR3 size: 14 residues. Germline lookup yields CDR1 SQVTM and CDR2 ANQGSEA. V shed 6 bases, J shed 7 bases, and the junction held 7 bases outside the gene matches. As DNA, the CDR3 is TGCAGCGTGCGACTCGGGACAGGGAATTCACCCCTCCACTTT. As protein: CSVRLGTGNSPLHF.

The chain employs TRBV7-8 and TRBJ2-3; TRBD2 matches 13 bases. CDR3 length: 16 amino acids. Germline CDR1 reads SGHVS; CDR2 reads FQNEAQ. The ends lost 5 bases at V and 2 bases at J; junction bases unmatched: 4. The CDR3 reads CASSVLAGGLTDTQYF. The CDR3 DNA reads as TGTGCCAGCAGCGTACTAGCGGGGGGGCTCACAGATACGCAGTATTTT.

V gene TRBV4-3 combines with J gene TRBJ2-6; no definite D call. This CDR3 contains 15 residues. Trimming pared 0 bases from V and 3 bases from J, leaving 6 bases between. Germline V CDR1 and CDR2: LGHNA, YSLEER. The CDR3 region is CASSQDWGGANVLTF. CDR3 sequence (DNA): TGCGCCAGCAGCCAAGATTGGGGTGGGGCCAACGTCCTGACTTTC.

This rearrangement joins TRBV5-5 to TRBJ2-3; TRBD1 matches 7 bases. Germline assignment: CDR1 SGHKS and CDR2 YYEKEE (reference sequence). V gave up 3 bases and J gave up 3 bases; unmatched junction bases: 10. This CDR3 has 16 amino acids. The CDR3 bases are TGTGCCAGCAGCTCCCACAGGGGAAGGTCAACAGATACGCAGTATTTT. Translation gives CASSSHRGRSTDTQYF.

About this clonotype itself: The germline gene is not matched at one end of the junction; a read error may be the cause. CDR3: CASSSLPRLADPRTDTQYF. CDR3 coding DNA: TGTGCCAGCAGCTCGCTCCCTCGACTAGCGGATCCCCGCACAGATACGCAGTATTTC. This rearrangement joins TRBV7-2 to TRBJ2-3; 9 nucleotides align to TRBD2. This CDR3 is built from 19 residues. The germline gives CDR1 SGHTA, CDR2 FQGNSA.

The chain recombines TRBV20-1 with TRBJ2-7, with TRBD2 identical over 8 bases. The CDR3 is 16 amino acids. Germline lookup yields CDR1 DFQATT and CDR2 SNEGSKA (reference sequence). Trimming at V came to 2 bases and at J to 0 bases, leaving 9 bases not matched to a gene. The CDR3 DNA sequence: TGCAGTGCTAGACCCGGGACTAGGGTTCTCTCCTACGAGCAGTACTTC. As protein: CSARPGTRVLSYEQYF.

For the CDR3, the DNA is TGCGCCAGCAGCTTGGATTCCCTTTACTACGAGCAGTACTTC. Encoded protein: CASSLDSLYYEQYF. The genes are TRBV5-1 and TRBJ2-7; D remains ambiguous. Trimming removed 0 bases from V and 3 bases from J, with 10 bases in between. This CDR3 is 14 amino acids long. Germline V gene lookup returns CDR1 SGHRS and CDR2 YFSETQ.

This clonotype was observed a handful of times. The chain is built from TRBV9 and TRBJ2-2; 10 bases fit TRBD2. The germline CDR1 and CDR2 sequences are SGDLS and YYNGEE. The CDR3 is made up of 15 amino acids. The ends lost 3 bases at V and 6 bases at J; junction bases unmatched: 5. The CDR3 spells CASSAGTSDAGELFF. As DNA, the CDR3 is TGTGCCAGCAGCGCAGGGACTAGCGACGCCGGGGAGCTGTTTTTT.